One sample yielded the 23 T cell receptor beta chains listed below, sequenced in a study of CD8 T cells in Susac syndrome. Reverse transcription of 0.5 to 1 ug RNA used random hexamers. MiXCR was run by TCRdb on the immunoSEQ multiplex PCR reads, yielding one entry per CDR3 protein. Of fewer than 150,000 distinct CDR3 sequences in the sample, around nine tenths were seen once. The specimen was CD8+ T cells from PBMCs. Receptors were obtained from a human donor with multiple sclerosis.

Here the CDR3 DNA reads TGTGCCAGCAGCGCCACCCATGGGGACACTGAAGCTTTCTTT. This sequence encodes CASSATHGDTEAFF. The gene calls are TRBV7-2 and TRBJ1-1; D is undetermined. This CDR3 is 14 amino acids long. V was clipped by 5 bases and J by 3 bases, with 13 bases between them. CDR1 and CDR2 from the germline V gene are SGHTA and FQGNSA. The whole variable domain, filled in from reference TRBV7-2 and TRBJ1-1, reads GAGVSQSPSNKVTEKGKDVELRCDPISGHTALYWYRQSLGQGLEFLIYFQGNSAPDKSGLPSDRFSAERTGGSVSTLTIQRTQQEDSAVYLCASSATHGDTEAFFGQGTRLTVV.

The CDR3 region has the DNA TGTGCCAGCAGTTCCAGGTTGACCGGGGAGCTGTTTTTT. Encoded protein: CASSSRLTGELFF. The rearrangement links TRBV25-1 to TRBJ2-2; no definite D call. Trimming stripped 5 bases from V and 5 bases from J, with 9 bases between. Germline V gives CDR1 MGHDK, CDR2 SYGVNS. CDR3 size: 13 residues. The whole variable domain, remainder taken from reference TRBV25-1 and TRBJ2-2, is EADIYQTPRYLVIGTGKKITLECSQTMGHDKMYWYQQDPGMELHLIHYSYGVNSTEKGDLSSESTVSRIRTEHFPLTLESARPSHTSQYLCASSSRLTGELFFGEGSRLTVL.

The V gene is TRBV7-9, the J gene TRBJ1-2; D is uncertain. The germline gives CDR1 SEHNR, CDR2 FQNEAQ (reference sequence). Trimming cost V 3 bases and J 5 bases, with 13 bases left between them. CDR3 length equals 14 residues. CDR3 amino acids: CASSFVESVYGYTF. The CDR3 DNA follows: TGTGCCAGCAGCTTTGTCGAGTCAGTTTATGGCTACACCTTC.

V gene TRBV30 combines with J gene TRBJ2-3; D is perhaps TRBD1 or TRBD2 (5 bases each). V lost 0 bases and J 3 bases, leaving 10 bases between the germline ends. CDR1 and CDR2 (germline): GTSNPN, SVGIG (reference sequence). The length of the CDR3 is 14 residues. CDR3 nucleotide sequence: TGTGCCTGGAGTGTCGGTGGGGGAACAGATACGCAGTATTTT. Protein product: CAWSVGGGTDTQYF.

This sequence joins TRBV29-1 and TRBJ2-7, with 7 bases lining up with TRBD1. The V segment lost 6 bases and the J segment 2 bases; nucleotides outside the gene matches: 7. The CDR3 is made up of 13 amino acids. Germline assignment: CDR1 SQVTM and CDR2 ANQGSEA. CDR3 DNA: TGCAGCGTCGAGGACGGGACAGCCTACGAGCAGTACTTC. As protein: CSVEDGTAYEQYF.

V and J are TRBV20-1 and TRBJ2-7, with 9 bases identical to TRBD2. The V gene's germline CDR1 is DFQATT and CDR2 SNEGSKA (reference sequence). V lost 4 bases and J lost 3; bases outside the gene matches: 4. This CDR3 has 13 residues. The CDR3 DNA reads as TGCAGTGCTAAGACTAGCGGAGTCTACGAGCAGTACTTC. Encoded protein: CSAKTSGVYEQYF.

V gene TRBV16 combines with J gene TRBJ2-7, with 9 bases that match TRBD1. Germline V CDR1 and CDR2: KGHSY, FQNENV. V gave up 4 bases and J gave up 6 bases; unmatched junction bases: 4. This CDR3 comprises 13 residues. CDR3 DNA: TGTGCCAGCAGCCCGGGACAGGGATCCGAGCAGTACTTC. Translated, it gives CASSPGQGSEQYF.

DNA of the CDR3: TGTGCCAGCAGCTTAGGCCACTCGGAGTACAATGAGCAGTTCTTC. It specifies CASSLGHSEYNEQFF. The chain has TRBV13 and TRBJ2-1; no firm D call. The CDR3 runs to 15 residues. V lost 0 bases and J lost 4, with 10 bases in between. Germline V gene sequence: CDR1 PRHDT, CDR2 FYEKMQ (reference sequence).

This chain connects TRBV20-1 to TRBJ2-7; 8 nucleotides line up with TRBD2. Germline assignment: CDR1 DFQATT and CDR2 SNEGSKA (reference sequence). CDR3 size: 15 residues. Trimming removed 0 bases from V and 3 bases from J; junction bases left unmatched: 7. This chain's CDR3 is CSARDTSGLYYEQYF. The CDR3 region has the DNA TGCAGTGCTAGAGATACTAGCGGTCTTTACTACGAGCAGTACTTC.

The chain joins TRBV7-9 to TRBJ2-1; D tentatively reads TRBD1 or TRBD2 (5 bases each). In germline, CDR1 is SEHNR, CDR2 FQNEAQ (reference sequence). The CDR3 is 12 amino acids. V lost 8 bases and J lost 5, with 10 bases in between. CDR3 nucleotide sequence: TGTGCCAGCTCCGGGACGAACAATGAGCAGTTCTTC. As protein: CASSGTNNEQFF.

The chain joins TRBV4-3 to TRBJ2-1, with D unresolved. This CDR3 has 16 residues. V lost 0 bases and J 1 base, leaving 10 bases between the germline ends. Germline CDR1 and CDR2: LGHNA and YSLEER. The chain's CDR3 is CASSQDSAPSYNEQFF. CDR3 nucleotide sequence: TGCGCCAGCAGCCAAGATTCGGCTCCTTCCTACAATGAGCAGTTCTTC.

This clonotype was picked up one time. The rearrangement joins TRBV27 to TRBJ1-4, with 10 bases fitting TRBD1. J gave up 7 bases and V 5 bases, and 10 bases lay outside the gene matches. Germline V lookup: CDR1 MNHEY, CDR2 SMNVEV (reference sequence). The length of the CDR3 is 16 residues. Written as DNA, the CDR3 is TGTGCCAGCAGTAGACTACCGGGACAGGGGTCTGAAAAACTGTTTTTT. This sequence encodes CASSRLPGQGSEKLFF.

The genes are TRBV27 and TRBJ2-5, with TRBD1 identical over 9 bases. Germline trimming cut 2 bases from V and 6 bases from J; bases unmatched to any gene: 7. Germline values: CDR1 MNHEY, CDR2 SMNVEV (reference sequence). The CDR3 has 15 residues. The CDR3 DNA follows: TGTGCCAGCAGTTTAACGGGGACAGGGATAAAGACCCAGTACTTC. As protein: CASSLTGTGIKTQYF.

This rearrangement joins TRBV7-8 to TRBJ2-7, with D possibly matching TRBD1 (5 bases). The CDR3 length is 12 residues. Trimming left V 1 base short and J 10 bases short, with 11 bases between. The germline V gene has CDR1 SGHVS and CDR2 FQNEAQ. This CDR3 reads CASSLEGTGQYF. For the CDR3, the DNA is TGTGCCAGCAGCTTAGAGGGTACAGGCCAGTACTTC.

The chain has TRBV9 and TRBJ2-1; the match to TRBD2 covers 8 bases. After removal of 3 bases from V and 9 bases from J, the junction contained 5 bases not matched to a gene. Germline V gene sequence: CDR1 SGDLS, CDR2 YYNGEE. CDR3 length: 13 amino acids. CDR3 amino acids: CASSATSDAEQFF. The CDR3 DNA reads TGTGCCAGCAGCGCGACTAGCGACGCTGAGCAGTTCTTC.

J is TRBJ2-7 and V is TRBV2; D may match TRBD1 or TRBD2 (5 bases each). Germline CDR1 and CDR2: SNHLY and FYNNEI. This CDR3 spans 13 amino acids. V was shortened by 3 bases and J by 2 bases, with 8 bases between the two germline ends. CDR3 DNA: TGTGCCAGCAGTGAGGGGGTGGCCTACGAGCAGTACTTC. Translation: CASSEGVAYEQYF. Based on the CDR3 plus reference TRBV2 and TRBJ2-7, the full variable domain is EPEVTQTPSHQVTQMGQEVILRCVPISNHLYFYWYRQILGQKVEFLVSFYNNEISEKSEIFDDQFSVERPDGSNFTLKIRSTKLEDSAMYFCASSEGVAYEQYFGPGTRLTVT.

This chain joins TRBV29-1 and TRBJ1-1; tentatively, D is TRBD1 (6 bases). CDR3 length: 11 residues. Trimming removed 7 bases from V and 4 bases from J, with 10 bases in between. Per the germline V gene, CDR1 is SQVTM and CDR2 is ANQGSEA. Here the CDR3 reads CSGTTGTEAFF. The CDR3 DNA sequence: TGCAGCGGAACGACAGGCACTGAAGCTTTCTTT.

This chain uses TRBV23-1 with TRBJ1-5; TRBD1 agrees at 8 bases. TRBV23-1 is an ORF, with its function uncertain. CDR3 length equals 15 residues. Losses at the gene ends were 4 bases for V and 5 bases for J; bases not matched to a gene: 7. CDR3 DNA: TGCGCCAGCAGTCCCACGGACAGGGTAGATCAGCCCCAGCATTTT. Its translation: CASSPTDRVDQPQHF.

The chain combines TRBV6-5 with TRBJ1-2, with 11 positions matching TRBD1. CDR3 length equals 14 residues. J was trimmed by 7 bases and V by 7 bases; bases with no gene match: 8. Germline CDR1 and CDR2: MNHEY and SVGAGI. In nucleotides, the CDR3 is TGTGCCAGCAATTCCGGGACAGGGGGTTCTGGCTACACCTTC. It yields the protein CASNSGTGGSGYTF.

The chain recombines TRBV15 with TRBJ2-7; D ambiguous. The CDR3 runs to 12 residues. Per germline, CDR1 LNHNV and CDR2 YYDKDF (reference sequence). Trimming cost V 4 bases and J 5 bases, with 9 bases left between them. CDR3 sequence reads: CATSTTSNEQYF. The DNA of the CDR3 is TGTGCCACCAGCACGACGTCGAACGAGCAGTACTTC.

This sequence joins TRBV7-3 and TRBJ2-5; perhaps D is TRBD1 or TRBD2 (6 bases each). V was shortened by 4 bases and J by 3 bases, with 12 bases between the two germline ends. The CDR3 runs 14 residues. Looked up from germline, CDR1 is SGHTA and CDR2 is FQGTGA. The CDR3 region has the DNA TGTGCCAGCAGCTCCGGGGGCCCTAAAGAGACCCAGTACTTC. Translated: CASSSGGPKETQYF.

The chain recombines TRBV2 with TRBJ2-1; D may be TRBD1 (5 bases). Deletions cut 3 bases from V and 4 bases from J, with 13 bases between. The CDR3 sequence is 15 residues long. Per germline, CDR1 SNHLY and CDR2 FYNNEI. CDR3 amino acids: CASSEAGPTYNEQFF. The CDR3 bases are TGTGCCAGCAGTGAGGCAGGGCCGACATACAATGAGCAGTTCTTC.

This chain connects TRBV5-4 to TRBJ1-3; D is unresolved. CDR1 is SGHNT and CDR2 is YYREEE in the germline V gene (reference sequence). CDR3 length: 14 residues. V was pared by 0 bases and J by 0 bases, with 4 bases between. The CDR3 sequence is CASSLGNSGNTIYF. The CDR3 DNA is TGTGCCAGCAGCTTGGGGAACTCTGGAAACACCATATATTTT.